These 25 T cell receptor beta chains came from one sample sequenced in a study of cytomegalovirus exposure and HLA in healthy donors. Primers included in the PCR were 60 Vbeta and 13 Jbeta primers. Assay used: immunoSEQ multiplex PCR; TCRdb lists only in-frame clones, some missing. The table records about 130,000 clones, less than 85% of them present only once. The sample consisted of PBMCs. These receptors originate from a man aged 18 to 35 in good health and CMV-seropositive.

This rearrangement joins TRBV30 to TRBJ2-7, with 7 bases that match TRBD2. This CDR3 comprises 15 residues. V lost 7 bases, J lost 2 bases, and 14 bases stayed unmatched. Germline-derived CDR1 and CDR2 are GTSNPN and SVGIG (reference sequence). As DNA, the CDR3 is TGTGCCTTAGTGACGGGGGGTGGGGAACCCTACGAGCAGTACTTC. It codes for CALVTGGGEPYEQYF.

The V call is TRBV5-6, the J call TRBJ2-6; perhaps TRBD1 as D (6 bases). The CDR3 extends over 15 amino acids. Trimming shortened V by 2 bases and J by 2 bases, and 8 bases separated the two germline ends. The germline V gene encodes CDR1 SGHDT and CDR2 YYEEEE. The CDR3 DNA reads as TGTGCCAGCAGCTTACAGGGAACTGGGGCCAACGTCCTGACTTTC. It specifies CASSLQGTGANVLTF.

This chain joins TRBV5-1 and TRBJ2-7, with 8 bases aligning to TRBD2. Trimming took 0 bases from V and 6 from J; bases not matched to a gene: 8. CDR3 length equals 15 residues. The germline CDR1 and CDR2 sequences are SGHRS and YFSETQ. The CDR3 reads CASSLESFGGAEQYF. The CDR3 nucleotides are TGCGCCAGCAGCTTGGAGAGTTTCGGGGGGGCCGAGCAGTACTTC.

This clone was detected once. The rearrangement joins TRBV6-5 to TRBJ1-2; 8 bases are a match to TRBD1. The CDR3 consists of 14 residues. J gave up 6 bases and V 2 bases, and 5 bases lay outside the gene matches. The germline V gene has CDR1 MNHEY and CDR2 SVGAGI. CDR3 DNA: TGTGCCAGCAGTTACCAGGGGGCTAGAGATGGCTACACCTTC. Encoded protein: CASSYQGARDGYTF.

This clone has a handful of counts. V and J are TRBV27 and TRBJ1-5; 7 bases agree with TRBD1. From germline, CDR1 is MNHEY and CDR2 SMNVEV (reference sequence). With 8 bases clipped from V and 2 bases from J, the junction kept 0 bases outside the gene matches. The CDR3 extends over 12 amino acids. CDR3 residues: CASGQGNQPQHF. The CDR3 coding sequence is TGTGCCAGCGGACAGGGCAATCAGCCCCAGCATTTT.

This chain connects TRBV10-3 to TRBJ2-7; perhaps TRBD1 as D (6 bases). The CDR3 extends over 13 amino acids. Germline V gene sequence: CDR1 ENHRY, CDR2 SYGVKD. The V gene lost 5 bases and the J gene lost 7 bases, with 15 bases spanning the gap. For the CDR3, the DNA is TGTGCCATCAGTCTACAGGGTACGTGGGAGCAGTACTTC. Encoded protein: CAISLQGTWEQYF.

The genes are TRBV4-1 and TRBJ1-1; no definite D call. The ends were cut back, 1 base at V and 0 bases at J, with 3 bases in the middle. This CDR3 is built from 13 residues. Looked up from germline, CDR1 is MGHRA and CDR2 is YSYEKL. CDR3 bases: TGCGCCAGCAGCCAAGTCTTGAACACTGAAGCTTTCTTT. This codes for CASSQVLNTEAFF.

This clone was counted a few times. The CDR3 DNA is TGTGCCAGCAGGGTCGAGGGGGGGAACAATCAGCCCCAGCATTTT. Its translation is CASRVEGGNNQPQHF. J is TRBJ1-5 and V is TRBV2; possibly TRBD1 for D (6 bases). The CDR3 sequence is 15 residues long. The germline V gene encodes CDR1 SNHLY and CDR2 FYNNEI. V lost 6 bases and J lost 3, with 15 bases in between.

This rearrangement joins TRBV28 to TRBJ1-4; 10 bases fit TRBD1. This CDR3 has 16 amino acids. Germline loops: CDR1 MDHEN, CDR2 SYDVKM. The V gene end was trimmed by 6 bases and the J gene end by 8 bases; junction bases not matched to a gene: 12. CDR3 sequence reads: CASSHDRGRGREKLFF. The CDR3 nucleotides read TGTGCCAGCAGCCACGACAGGGGGCGCGGGAGGGAAAAACTGTTTTTT.

The chain uses TRBV6-5 and TRBJ1-6; maybe TRBD1 (6 bases). The germline gives CDR1 MNHEY, CDR2 SVGAGI. This CDR3 has 12 amino acids. Between the trimmed V and J ends, which lost 8 bases and 10 bases, there was a span of 12 bases. The CDR3 nucleotides are TGTGCCAGCGGAACAGGGTTATCACCCCTCCACTTT. It is translated as CASGTGLSPLHF.

This chain uses TRBV25-1 with TRBJ2-3; TRBD2 matches at 7 bases. Per the germline V gene, CDR1 is MGHDK and CDR2 is SYGVNS. CDR3 length: 16 residues. The V and J ends lost 2 bases and 1 base, in that order; junction bases with no gene match: 6. The CDR3 here is CASSEEYAGGTDTQYF. For the CDR3, the DNA is TGTGCCAGCAGTGAAGAATATGCGGGGGGCACAGATACGCAGTATTTT.

About this clone itself: In the same sample, other DNA sequences code for this CDR3. The chain links TRBV6-5 to TRBJ2-7; D may be TRBD1 (5 bases). V was cut by 9 bases and J by 1 base, with 16 bases left in between. This CDR3 comprises 14 residues. The germline gives CDR1 MNHEY, CDR2 SVGAGI. CDR3 in DNA: TGTGCCAGTACCCCATCACAGGCTTCCTACGAGCAGTACTTC. Translating gives CASTPSQASYEQYF.

The chain couples TRBV10-3 to TRBJ1-4; D gene ambiguous. The CDR3 runs to 16 residues. CDR1 ENHRY and CDR2 SYGVKD come from the germline V gene. V dropped 3 bases and J dropped 8 bases, with 19 bases sitting between them. The CDR3 region has the DNA TGTGCCATCAGTGACCCAGAGGTGGGAGCAGAGGAAAAACTGTTTTTT. Translation gives CAISDPEVGAEEKLFF.

This chain links TRBV7-8 with TRBJ2-3; a weak D match, TRBD2 (6 bases). Per the germline V gene, CDR1 is SGHVS and CDR2 is FQNEAQ. CDR3 length equals 20 residues. The V and J ends lost 3 bases and 0 bases respectively, with 25 bases between them. The CDR3 is CASSFLPPGTSTSSTDTQYF. The CDR3 DNA follows: TGTGCCAGCAGCTTCCTGCCCCCCGGGACTTCTACGTCTAGCACAGATACGCAGTATTTT.

The V and J genes are TRBV5-5 and TRBJ2-7; 8 positions match TRBD1. The ends lost 2 bases at V and 3 bases at J; junction bases unmatched: 7. This CDR3 is built from 15 residues. Germline CDR1 SGHKS, CDR2 YYEKEE (reference sequence). The CDR3 sequence: CASSLWGQVGYEQYF. The DNA for the CDR3 is TGTGCCAGCAGCTTATGGGGACAGGTCGGCTACGAGCAGTACTTC.

This clone was detected once. The chain employs TRBV7-8 and TRBJ1-1; 8 bases map to TRBD1. The CDR3 has 11 residues. V trimming: 5 bases; J trimming: 12 bases; junction bases outside the gene matches: 5. Looked up from germline, CDR1 is SGHVS and CDR2 is FQNEAQ. The CDR3, as DNA: TGTGCCAGCAGCCCCGGACAGGGAACTTTCTTT. This translates into CASSPGQGTFF.

The V call is TRBV10-3, the J call TRBJ2-3; TRBD1 is a possible D gene (6 bases). The CDR3 sequence is 12 residues long. Between the trimmed V and J ends, which lost 10 bases and 3 bases, there was a span of 11 bases. Germline V lookup: CDR1 ENHRY, CDR2 SYGVKD. CDR3 DNA: TGTGCCAGCCAACAGGGAACAGATACGCAGTATTTT. Residues: CASQQGTDTQYF.

The rearrangement links TRBV28 to TRBJ1-6; 9 nucleotides agree with TRBD1. Germline V lookup: CDR1 MDHEN, CDR2 SYDVKM. V lost 6 bases and J lost 7; bases outside the gene matches: 4. The CDR3 runs to 14 residues. The CDR3 here is CASSSGQGNSPLHF. The CDR3 DNA sequence: TGTGCCAGCAGCTCGGGACAGGGAAATTCACCCCTCCACTTT. Complete variable domain (other parts from reference TRBV28 and TRBJ1-6): DVKVTQSSRYLVKRTGEKVFLECVQDMDHENMFWYRQDPGLGLRLIYFSYDVKMKEKGDIPEGYSVSREKKERFSLILESASTNQTSMYLCASSSGQGNSPLHFGNGTRLTVT.

The chain joins TRBV7-9 to TRBJ1-5; D perhaps matches TRBD1 (5 bases). The germline V and J ends were trimmed by 5 bases and 0 bases, with 8 bases remaining between them. Germline V lookup: CDR1 SEHNR, CDR2 FQNEAQ (reference sequence). The CDR3 is made up of 14 amino acids. This CDR3 is CASSVTDSNQPQHF. The CDR3 DNA follows: TGTGCCAGCAGCGTGACAGATAGCAATCAGCCCCAGCATTTT.

V is TRBV7-6 and J is TRBJ1-4, with D uncertain. Trimming removed 5 bases from V and 0 bases from J, with 13 bases in between. The germline CDR1 and CDR2 sequences are SGHVS and FNYEAQ. The CDR3 extends over 16 amino acids. The DNA of the CDR3 is TGTGCCAGCAGCCCCGCCCCGGAGGCAACTAATGAAAAACTGTTTTTT. As protein: CASSPAPEATNEKLFF.

The chain joins TRBV11-3 to TRBJ2-7; 8 bases match TRBD1. The CDR3 contains 14 residues. Germline assignment: CDR1 SGHNT and CDR2 YENEEA. V lost 5 bases, J lost 0 bases, and 3 bases stayed unmatched. CDR3 in amino acids: CASSRTGSSYEQYF. CDR3 sequence (DNA): TGTGCCAGCAGCCGGACAGGGAGCTCCTACGAGCAGTACTTC. The full variable domain, rest sourced from reference TRBV11-3 and TRBJ2-7, is EAGVVQSPRYKIIEKKQPVAFWCNPISGHNTLYWYLQNLGQGPELLIRYENEEAVDDSQLPKDRFSAERLKGVDSTLKIQPAELGDSAVYLCASSRTGSSYEQYFGPGTRLTVT.

The chain's CDR3 is CASSQEGSGGNQPQHF. CDR3 bases: TGCGCCAGCAGCCAAGAAGGGTCAGGGGGCAATCAGCCCCAGCATTTT. V usage is TRBV4-1 and J usage is TRBJ1-5; TRBD1 is a possible D gene (6 bases). The V gene's germline CDR1 is MGHRA and CDR2 YSYEKL. CDR3 length: 16 amino acids. V lost 0 bases to trimming and J lost 2 bases, with 11 bases between them.

The chain has TRBV28 and TRBJ2-3; 9 positions agree with TRBD2. This CDR3 spans 17 amino acids. Germline lookup yields CDR1 MDHEN and CDR2 SYDVKM. V lost 3 bases to trimming and J lost 2 bases; unmatched junction nucleotides: 9. The CDR3 coding sequence is TGTGCCAGCAGTTTTTGGGTAGCGGGGGAGACCACAGATACGCAGTATTTT. It translates to CASSFWVAGETTDTQYF.

V usage is TRBV19 and J usage is TRBJ1-6; a possible D gene is TRBD1 (6 bases). The germline V gene has CDR1 LNHDA and CDR2 SQIVND (reference sequence). This CDR3 has 17 residues. The germline V and J ends were trimmed by 1 base and 9 bases, with 19 bases remaining between them. CDR3 coding DNA: TGTGCCAGTAGTATAGTGGGGACAACAGGGTCGGGTTCACCCCTCCACTTT. This translates into CASSIVGTTGSGSPLHF.

The V call is TRBV2, the J call TRBJ1-2, with D possibly being TRBD1 (5 bases). The germline CDR1 and CDR2 sequences are SNHLY and FYNNEI. V was clipped by 6 bases and J by 4 bases, with 9 bases between them. The CDR3 runs to 12 residues. The CDR3 is CASREDIYGYTF. In DNA, the CDR3 is TGTGCCAGCAGAGAGGACATCTATGGCTACACCTTC.